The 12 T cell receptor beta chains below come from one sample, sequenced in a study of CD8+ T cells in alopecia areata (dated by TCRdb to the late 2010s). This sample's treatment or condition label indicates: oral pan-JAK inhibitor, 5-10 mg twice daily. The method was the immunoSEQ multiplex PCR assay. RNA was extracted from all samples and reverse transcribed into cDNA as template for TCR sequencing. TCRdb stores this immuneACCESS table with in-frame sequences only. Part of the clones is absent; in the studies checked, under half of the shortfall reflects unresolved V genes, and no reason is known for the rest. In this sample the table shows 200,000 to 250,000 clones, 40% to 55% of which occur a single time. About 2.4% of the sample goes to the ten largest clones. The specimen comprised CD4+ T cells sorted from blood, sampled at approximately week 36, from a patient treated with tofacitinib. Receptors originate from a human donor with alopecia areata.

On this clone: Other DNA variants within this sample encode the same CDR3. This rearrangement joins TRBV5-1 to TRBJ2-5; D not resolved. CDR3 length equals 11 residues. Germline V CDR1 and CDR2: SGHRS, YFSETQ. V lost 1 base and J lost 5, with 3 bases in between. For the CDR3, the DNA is TGCGCCAGCAGCTTGAAGGAGACCCAGTACTTC. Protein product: CASSLKETQYF.

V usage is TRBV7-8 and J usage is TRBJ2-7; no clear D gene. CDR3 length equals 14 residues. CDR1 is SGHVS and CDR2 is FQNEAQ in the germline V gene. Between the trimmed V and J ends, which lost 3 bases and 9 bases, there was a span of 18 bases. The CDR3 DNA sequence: TGTGCCAGCAGCTTTGGGCGCGACTCCACTGCGCAGTACTTC. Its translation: CASSFGRDSTAQYF.

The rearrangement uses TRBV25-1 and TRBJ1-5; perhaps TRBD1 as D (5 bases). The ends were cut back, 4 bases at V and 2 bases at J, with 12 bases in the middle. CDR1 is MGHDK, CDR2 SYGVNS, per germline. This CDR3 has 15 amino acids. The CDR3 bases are TGTGCCAGCAGTGCGGGACGGATGGGCAATCAGCCCCAGCATTTT. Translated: CASSAGRMGNQPQHF.

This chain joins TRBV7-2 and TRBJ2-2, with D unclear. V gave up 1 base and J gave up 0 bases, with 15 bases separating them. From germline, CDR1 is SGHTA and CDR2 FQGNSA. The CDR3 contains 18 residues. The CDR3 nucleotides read TGTGCCAGCAGCTTAGTGGCAATTCTTCGAGCGAACACCGGGGAGCTGTTTTTT. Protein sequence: CASSLVAILRANTGELFF.

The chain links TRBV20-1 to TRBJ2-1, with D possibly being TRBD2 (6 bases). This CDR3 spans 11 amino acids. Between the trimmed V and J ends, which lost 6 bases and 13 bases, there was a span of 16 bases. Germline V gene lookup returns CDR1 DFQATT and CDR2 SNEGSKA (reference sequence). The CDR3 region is CSAVAVPVQFF. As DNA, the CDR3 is TGCAGTGCCGTAGCGGTACCCGTTCAGTTCTTC.

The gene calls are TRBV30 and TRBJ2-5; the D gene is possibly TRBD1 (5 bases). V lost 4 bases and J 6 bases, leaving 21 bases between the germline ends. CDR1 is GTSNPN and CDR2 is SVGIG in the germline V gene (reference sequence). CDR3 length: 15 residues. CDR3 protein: CAWNRTPQRGKTQYF. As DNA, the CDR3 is TGTGCCTGGAATCGGACACCGCAAAGAGGAAAGACCCAGTACTTC.

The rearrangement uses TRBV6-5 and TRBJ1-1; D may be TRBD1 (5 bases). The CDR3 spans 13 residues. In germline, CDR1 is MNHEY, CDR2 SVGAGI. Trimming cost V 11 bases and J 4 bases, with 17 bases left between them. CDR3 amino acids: CAVRRGVGTEAFF. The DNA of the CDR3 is TGTGCCGTCCGCCGGGGCGTGGGCACTGAAGCTTTCTTT.

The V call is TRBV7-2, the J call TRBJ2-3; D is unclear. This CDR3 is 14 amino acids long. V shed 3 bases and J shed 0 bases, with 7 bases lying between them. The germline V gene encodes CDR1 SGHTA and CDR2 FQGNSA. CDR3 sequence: CASSFGLSTDTQYF. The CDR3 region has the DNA TGTGCCAGCAGCTTCGGCTTAAGCACAGATACGCAGTATTTT.

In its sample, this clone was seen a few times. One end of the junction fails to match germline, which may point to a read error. This chain's CDR3 is CSVQLRDHEQYF. The CDR3 DNA is TGCAGCGTTCAACTCCGGGACCACGAACAGTACTTC. V gene TRBV29-1 combines with J gene TRBJ2-7; D is perhaps TRBD1 or TRBD2 (5 bases each). The CDR3 totals 12 residues. Germline CDR1 SQVTM, CDR2 ANQGSEA.

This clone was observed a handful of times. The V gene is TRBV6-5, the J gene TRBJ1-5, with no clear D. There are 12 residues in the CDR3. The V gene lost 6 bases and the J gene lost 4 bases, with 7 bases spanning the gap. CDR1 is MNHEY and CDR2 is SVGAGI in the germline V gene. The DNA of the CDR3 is TGTGCCAGCAGGTCAGGTAATCAGCCCCAGCATTTT. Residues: CASRSGNQPQHF.

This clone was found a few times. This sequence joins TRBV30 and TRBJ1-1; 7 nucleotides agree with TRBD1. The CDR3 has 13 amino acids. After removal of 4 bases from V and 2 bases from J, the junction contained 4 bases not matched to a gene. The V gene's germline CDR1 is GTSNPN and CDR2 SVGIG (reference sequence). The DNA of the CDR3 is TGTGCCTGGACTAGGACAGGCAACACTGAAGCTTTCTTT. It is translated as CAWTRTGNTEAFF.

The CDR3 DNA reads TGTGCCAGCAGTCGCCGCGAGGGATACAATGAGCAGTTCTTC. Protein product: CASSRREGYNEQFF. V is TRBV28 and J is TRBJ2-1; D possibly corresponds to TRBD2 (5 bases). With 5 bases removed from V and 4 bases from J, the gap between germline ends came to 12 bases. The CDR3 sequence is 14 residues long. Germline V CDR1 and CDR2: MDHEN, SYDVKM.